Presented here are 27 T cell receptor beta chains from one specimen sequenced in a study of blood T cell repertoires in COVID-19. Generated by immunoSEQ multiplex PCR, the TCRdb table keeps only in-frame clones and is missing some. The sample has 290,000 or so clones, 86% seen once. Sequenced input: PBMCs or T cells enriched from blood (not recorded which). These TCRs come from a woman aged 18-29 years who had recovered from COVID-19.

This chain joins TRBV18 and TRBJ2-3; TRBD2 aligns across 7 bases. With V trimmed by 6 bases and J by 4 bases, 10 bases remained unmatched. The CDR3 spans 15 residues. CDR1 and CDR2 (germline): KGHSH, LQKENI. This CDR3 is CASSPGGVVADTQYF. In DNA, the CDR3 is TGTGCCAGCTCCCCGGGGGGAGTCGTGGCAGATACGCAGTATTTT.

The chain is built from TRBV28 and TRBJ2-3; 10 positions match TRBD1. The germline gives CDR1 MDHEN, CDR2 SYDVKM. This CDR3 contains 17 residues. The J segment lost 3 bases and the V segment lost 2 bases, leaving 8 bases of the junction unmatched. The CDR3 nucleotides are TGTGCCAGCAGTTTAAGTTCGGGACAGGGGAAGACAGATACGCAGTATTTT. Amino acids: CASSLSSGQGKTDTQYF.

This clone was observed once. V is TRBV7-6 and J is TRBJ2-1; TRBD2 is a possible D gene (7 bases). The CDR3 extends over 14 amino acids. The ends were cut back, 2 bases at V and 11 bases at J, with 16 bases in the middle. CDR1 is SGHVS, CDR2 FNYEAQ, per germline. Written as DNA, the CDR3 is TGTGCCAGCAGCTTATTAGGGGGGGACGGTCAGCAGTTCTTC. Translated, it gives CASSLLGGDGQQFF.

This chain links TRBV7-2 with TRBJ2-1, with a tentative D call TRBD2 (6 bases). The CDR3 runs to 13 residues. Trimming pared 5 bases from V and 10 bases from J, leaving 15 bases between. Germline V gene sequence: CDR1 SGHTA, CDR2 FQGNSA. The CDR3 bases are TGTGCCAGCAGCCTTTCTAGCGCCTTAGAGCAGTTCTTC. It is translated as CASSLSSALEQFF.

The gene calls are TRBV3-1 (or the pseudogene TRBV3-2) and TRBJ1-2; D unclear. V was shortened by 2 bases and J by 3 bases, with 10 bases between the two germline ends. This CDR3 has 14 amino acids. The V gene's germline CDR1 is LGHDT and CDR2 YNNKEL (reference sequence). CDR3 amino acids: CASSQPPGDYGYTF. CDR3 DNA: TGTGCCAGCAGCCAACCACCGGGAGACTATGGCTACACCTTC.

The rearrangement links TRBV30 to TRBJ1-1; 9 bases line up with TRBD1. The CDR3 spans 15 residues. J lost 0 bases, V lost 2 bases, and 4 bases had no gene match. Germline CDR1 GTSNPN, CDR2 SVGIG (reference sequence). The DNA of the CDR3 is TGTGCCTGGAGTAATCACAGGGGGCTGAACACTGAAGCTTTCTTT. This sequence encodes CAWSNHRGLNTEAFF.

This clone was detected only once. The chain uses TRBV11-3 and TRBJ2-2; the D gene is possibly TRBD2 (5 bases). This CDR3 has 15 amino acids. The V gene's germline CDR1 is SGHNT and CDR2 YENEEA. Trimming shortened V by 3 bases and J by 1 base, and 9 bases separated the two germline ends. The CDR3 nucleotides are TGTGCCAGCAGCTTTGGACTGGTGAACACCGGGGAGCTGTTTTTT. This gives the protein CASSFGLVNTGELFF.

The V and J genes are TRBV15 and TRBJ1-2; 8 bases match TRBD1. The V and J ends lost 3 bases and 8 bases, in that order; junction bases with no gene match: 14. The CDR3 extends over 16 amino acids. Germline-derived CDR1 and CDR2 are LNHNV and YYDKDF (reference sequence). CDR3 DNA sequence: TGTGCCACCAGCAGGGGAGGACAGGGAGCCTGGGGGGGCTACACCTTC. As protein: CATSRGGQGAWGGYTF.

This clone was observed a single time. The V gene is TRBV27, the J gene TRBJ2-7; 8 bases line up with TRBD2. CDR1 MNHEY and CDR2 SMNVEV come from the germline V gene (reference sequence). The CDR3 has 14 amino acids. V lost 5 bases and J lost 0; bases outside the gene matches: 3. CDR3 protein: CASSLGLVSYEQYF. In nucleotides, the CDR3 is TGTGCCAGCAGTCTGGGACTAGTCTCCTACGAGCAGTACTTC.

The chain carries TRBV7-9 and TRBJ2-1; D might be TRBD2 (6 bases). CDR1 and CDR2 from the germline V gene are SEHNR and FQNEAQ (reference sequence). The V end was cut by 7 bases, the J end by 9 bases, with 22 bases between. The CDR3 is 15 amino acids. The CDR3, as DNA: TGTGCCAGCAACTTTCCGGGGGAGGAACGAGGTGAGCAGTTCTTC. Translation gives CASNFPGEERGEQFF.

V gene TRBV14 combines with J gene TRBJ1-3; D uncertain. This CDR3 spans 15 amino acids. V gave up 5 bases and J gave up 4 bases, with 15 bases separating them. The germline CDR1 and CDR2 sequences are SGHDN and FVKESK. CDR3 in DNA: TGTGCCAGCAGCAAAAGGACGGGCGGGGGAAACACCATATATTTT. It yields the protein CASSKRTGGGNTIYF.

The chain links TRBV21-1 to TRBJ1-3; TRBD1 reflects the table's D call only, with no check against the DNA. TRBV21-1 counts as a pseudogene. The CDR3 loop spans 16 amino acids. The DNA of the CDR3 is TGTGCCAGCCAGAACAGGGGGCGGCGGGTAGAAAACACCATATATTTT. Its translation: CASQNRGRRVENTIYF.

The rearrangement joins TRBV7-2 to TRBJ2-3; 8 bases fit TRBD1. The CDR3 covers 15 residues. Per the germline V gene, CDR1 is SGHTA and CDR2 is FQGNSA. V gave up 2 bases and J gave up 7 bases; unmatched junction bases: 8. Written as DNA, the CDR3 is TGTGCCAGCAGCTTATCCCGCGACAGGGGAAATACGCAGTATTTT. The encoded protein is CASSLSRDRGNTQYF.

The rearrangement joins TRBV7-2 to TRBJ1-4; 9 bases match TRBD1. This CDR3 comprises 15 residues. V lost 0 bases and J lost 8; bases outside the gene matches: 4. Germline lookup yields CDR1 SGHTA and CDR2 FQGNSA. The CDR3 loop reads CASSLAIGTGEKLFF. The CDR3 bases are TGTGCCAGCAGCTTAGCGATCGGGACAGGGGAAAAACTGTTTTTT.

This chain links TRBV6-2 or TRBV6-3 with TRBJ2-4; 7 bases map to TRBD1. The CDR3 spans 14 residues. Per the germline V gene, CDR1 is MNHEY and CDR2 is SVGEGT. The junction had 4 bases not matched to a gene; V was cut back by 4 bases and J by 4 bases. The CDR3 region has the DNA TGTGCCAGCAGTTGGGGACAGCTTAAAAACATTCAGTACTTC. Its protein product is CASSWGQLKNIQYF.

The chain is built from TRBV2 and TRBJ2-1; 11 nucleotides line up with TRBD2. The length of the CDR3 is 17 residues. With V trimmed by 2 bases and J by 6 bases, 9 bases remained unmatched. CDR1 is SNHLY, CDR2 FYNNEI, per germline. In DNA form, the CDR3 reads TGTGCCAGCAGTGAAACGACCTCCGGACTAGCGGGCAATGAGCAGTTCTTC. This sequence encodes CASSETTSGLAGNEQFF.

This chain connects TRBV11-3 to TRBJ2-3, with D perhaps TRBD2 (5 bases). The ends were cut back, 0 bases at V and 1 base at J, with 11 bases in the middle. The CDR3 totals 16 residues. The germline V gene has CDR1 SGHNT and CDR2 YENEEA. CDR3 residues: CASSLDALRGTDTQYF. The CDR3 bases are TGTGCCAGCAGCTTAGATGCGTTGAGGGGCACAGATACGCAGTATTTT.

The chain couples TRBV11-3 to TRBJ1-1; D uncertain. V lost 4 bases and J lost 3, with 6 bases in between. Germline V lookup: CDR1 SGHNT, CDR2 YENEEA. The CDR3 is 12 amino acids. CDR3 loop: CASSSGYTEAFF. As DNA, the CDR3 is TGTGCCAGCAGCTCGGGATACACTGAAGCTTTCTTT.

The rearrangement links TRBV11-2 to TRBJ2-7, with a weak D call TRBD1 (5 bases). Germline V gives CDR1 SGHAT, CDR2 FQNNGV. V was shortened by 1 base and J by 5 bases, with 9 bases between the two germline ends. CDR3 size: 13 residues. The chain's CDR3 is CASSLAGKNEQYF. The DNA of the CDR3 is TGTGCCAGCAGCTTAGCAGGGAAGAACGAGCAGTACTTC.

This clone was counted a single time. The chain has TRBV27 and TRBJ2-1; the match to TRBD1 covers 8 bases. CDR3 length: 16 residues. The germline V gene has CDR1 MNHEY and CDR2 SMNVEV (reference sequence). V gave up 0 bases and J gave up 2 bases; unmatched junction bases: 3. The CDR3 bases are TGTGCCAGCAGTTTATCGACAGGGGAGACCTACAATGAGCAGTTCTTC. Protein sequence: CASSLSTGETYNEQFF.

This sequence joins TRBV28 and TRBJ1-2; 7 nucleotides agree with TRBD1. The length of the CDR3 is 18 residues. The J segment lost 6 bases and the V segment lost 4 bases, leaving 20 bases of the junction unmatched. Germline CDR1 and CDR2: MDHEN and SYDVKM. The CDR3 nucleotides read TGTGCCAGCAGTTCCCCTTCGTTTGGGACAGCCATCGTCCATGGCTACACCTTC. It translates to CASSSPSFGTAIVHGYTF.

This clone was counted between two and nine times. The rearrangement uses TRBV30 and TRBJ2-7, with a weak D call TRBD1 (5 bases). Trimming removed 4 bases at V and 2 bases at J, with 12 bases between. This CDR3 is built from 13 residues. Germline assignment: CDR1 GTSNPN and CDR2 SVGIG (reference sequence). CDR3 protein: CAWNVRATYEQYF. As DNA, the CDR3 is TGTGCCTGGAACGTCAGGGCGACCTACGAGCAGTACTTC.

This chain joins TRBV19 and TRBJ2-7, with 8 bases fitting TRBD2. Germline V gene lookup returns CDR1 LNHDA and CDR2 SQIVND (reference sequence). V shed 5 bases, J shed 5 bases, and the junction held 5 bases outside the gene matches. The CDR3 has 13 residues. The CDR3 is CASSGRTSNEQYF. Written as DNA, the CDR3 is TGTGCCAGTAGTGGCCGGACTAGCAACGAGCAGTACTTC. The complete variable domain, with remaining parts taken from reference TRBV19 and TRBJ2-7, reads DGGITQSPKYLFRKEGQNVTLSCEQNLNHDAMYWYRQDPGQGLRLIYYSQIVNDFQKGDIAEGYSVSREKKESFPLTVTSAQKNPTAFYLCASSGRTSNEQYFGPGTRLTVT.

The CDR3 bases are TGTGCCAGCAGCTTTTCTGGGGGGGAGGGCTTTAAAGCTTTCTTT. This codes for CASSFSGGEGFKAFF. This chain joins TRBV7-2 and TRBJ1-1; D may be TRBD1 (5 bases). This CDR3 has 15 amino acids. The germline gives CDR1 SGHTA, CDR2 FQGNSA. V was clipped by 3 bases and J by 9 bases, with 20 bases between them.

The CDR3 loop is CASSPVGRGLAGELFF. For the CDR3, the DNA is TGTGCCAGCAGCCCGGTGGGCAGGGGATTAGCCGGGGAGCTGTTTTTT. This sequence joins TRBV5-6 and TRBJ2-2; D might be TRBD1 (6 bases). The V gene's germline CDR1 is SGHDT and CDR2 YYEEEE. The CDR3 sequence is 16 residues long. V was shortened by 4 bases and J by 6 bases, with 19 bases between the two germline ends.

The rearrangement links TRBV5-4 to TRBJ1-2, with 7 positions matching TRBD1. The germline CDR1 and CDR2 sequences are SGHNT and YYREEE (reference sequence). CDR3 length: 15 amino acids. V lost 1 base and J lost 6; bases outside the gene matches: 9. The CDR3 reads CASSLFVLGTDGYTF. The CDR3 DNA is TGTGCCAGCAGCTTGTTCGTTCTCGGGACAGATGGCTACACCTTC.

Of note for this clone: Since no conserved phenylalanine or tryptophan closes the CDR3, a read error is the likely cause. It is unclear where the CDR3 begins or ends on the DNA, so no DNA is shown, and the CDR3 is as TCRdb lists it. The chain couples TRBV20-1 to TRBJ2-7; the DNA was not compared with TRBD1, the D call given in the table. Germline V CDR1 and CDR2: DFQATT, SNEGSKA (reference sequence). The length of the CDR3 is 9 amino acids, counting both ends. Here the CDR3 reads CSAQDRGAL.